A selection of T cell receptor beta chains follows, all from one sample in a study of T cell repertoires in ileal Crohn's disease. Here immunoSEQ multiplex PCR was the method, and the copy in TCRdb shows in-frame clones only, minus some. This table has roughly 9,600 clones, just over 75% appearing once. The sequenced sample consisted of ileal tissue. The receptors originated from an adult with Crohn's disease. CDR3s include the opening cysteine and the closing phenylalanine or tryptophan. The D gene is left open where the match is weak. The listing skips clone size in some rows; elsewhere it reads once, few, many or a size class.

abundance	d_gene	v_gene	j_gene	CDR3aa	CDR3nt
NA	NA	TRBV6-6	TRBJ1-5	CASKGVPVLQPQHF	TGTGCCAGCAAGGGAGTTCCAGTCCTCCAGCCCCAGCATTTT
once	TRBD1	TRBV4-3	TRBJ2-4	CASSRDRKNIQYF	TGCGCCAGCAGCCGGGACAGAAAAAACATTCAGTACTTC
NA	NA	TRBV27	TRBJ1-2	CASSPGGDYGYTF	TGTGCCAGCAGTCCCGGGGGGGACTATGGCTACACCTTC
NA	TRBD1	TRBV5-1	TRBJ1-1	CASSWTGSTEAFF	TGCGCCAGCAGCTGGACAGGGAGCACTGAAGCTTTCTTT
NA	NA	TRBV6-5	TRBJ2-5	CASRGGGDLETQYF	TGTGCCAGCAGGGGGGGTGGGGATCTGGAGACCCAGTACTTC
NA	NA	TRBV7-3	TRBJ2-1	CASSLLLGNEQFF	TGTGCCAGCAGCTTGCTACTAGGAAATGAGCAGTTCTTC
few	TRBD2	TRBV7-2	TRBJ2-3	CASRTGFGGAPDTQYF	TGTGCCAGCAGGACCGGTTTCGGGGGGGCCCCAGATACGCAGTATTTT
NA	NA	TRBV27	TRBJ2-7	CASSPQQHPDSPYEQYF	TGTGCCAGCAGTCCTCAACAGCATCCTGACAGTCCCTACGAGCAGTACTTC
large	NA	TRBV5-1	TRBJ1-1	CASSLNFGNTEAFF	TGCGCCAGCAGCTTGAATTTCGGGAACACTGAAGCTTTCTTT
NA	NA	TRBV9	TRBJ2-3	CASSVGGARDTQYF	TGTGCCAGCAGCGTTGGTGGGGCCCGAGATACGCAGTATTTT